The rows below give T cell receptor beta chains drawn from one sample of a study of T cell responses to AZD1222 COVID-19 vaccine. The method was immunoSEQ multiplex PCR; TCRdb's version includes in-frame clones alone and lacks a portion of them. The table records some 110,000 clones, under 90% of them present only once. Material: peripheral blood, obtained on day 0 of AZD1222 vaccination. The receptors were gathered from an adult in good health. CDR3s include the opening cysteine and the closing phenylalanine or tryptophan. D genes are given only for firm matches. Clone size appears in some rows only: once, few, many, or a class for an expanded clone.

CDR3nt: TGTGCCAGCAGTGAACCCGCAGGAGCTCATGGCTACACCTTC
CDR3aa: CASSEPAGAHGYTF
abundance: .
d_gene: .
j_gene: TRBJ1-2
v_gene: TRBV6-1

CDR3nt: TGTGCCAGTAGTATGGGGCACGGGGCTGGAAACACCATATATTTT
CDR3aa: CASSMGHGAGNTIYF
abundance: once
d_gene: .
j_gene: TRBJ1-3
v_gene: TRBV19

CDR3nt: TGTGCCAGCTCACCACCGGGGGGGCTTAAGAACACTGAAGCTTTCTTT
CDR3aa: CASSPPGGLKNTEAFF
abundance: .
d_gene: .
j_gene: TRBJ1-1
v_gene: TRBV18

CDR3nt: TGCAGTGCTAGTCAGGGGACTAATGAAAAACTGTTTTTT
CDR3aa: CSASQGTNEKLFF
abundance: .
d_gene: .
j_gene: TRBJ1-4
v_gene: TRBV20-1

CDR3nt: TGCGCCAGCAGCACAGGGACAGGCTGGGGCAATGAGCAGTTCTTC
CDR3aa: CASSTGTGWGNEQFF
abundance: .
d_gene: TRBD1
j_gene: TRBJ2-1
v_gene: TRBV5-1

CDR3nt: TGTGCCAGTAGTCCTATGGGGGTGGGCAATCAGCCCCAGCATTTT
CDR3aa: CASSPMGVGNQPQHF
abundance: once
d_gene: .
j_gene: TRBJ1-5
v_gene: TRBV19

CDR3nt: TGTGCCACCAGCCGGGGAACCGGGGGAAGCACAGATACGCAGTATTTT
CDR3aa: CATSRGTGGSTDTQYF
abundance: .
d_gene: .
j_gene: TRBJ2-3
v_gene: TRBV15

CDR3nt: TGTGCCAGCAGCATAACAGGGGGCAGCAATCAGCCCCAGCATTTT
CDR3aa: CASSITGGSNQPQHF
abundance: .
d_gene: TRBD1
j_gene: TRBJ1-5
v_gene: TRBV5-6

CDR3nt: TGTGCCAGCAGCCAAGAGGGGGCCTCCTACGAGCAGTACTTC
CDR3aa: CASSQEGASYEQYF
abundance: .
d_gene: .
j_gene: TRBJ2-7
v_gene: TRBV3-1/TRBV3-2

CDR3nt: TGTGCCAGCAACAAGGAGCGGGAGGGCCGAGAGACCCAGTACTTC
CDR3aa: CASNKEREGRETQYF
abundance: .
d_gene: TRBD2
j_gene: TRBJ2-5
v_gene: TRBV6-5

CDR3nt: TGTGCCACCCGACGATCGAGTCGGTATTTT
CDR3aa: CATRRSSRYF
abundance: .
d_gene: .
j_gene: TRBJ2-3
v_gene: TRBV12-3/TRBV12-4

CDR3nt: TGTGCCAGCTCACCACCCGGACAGGGGGGTGAAAAACTGTTTTTT
CDR3aa: CASSPPGQGGEKLFF
abundance: .
d_gene: TRBD1
j_gene: TRBJ1-4
v_gene: TRBV18

CDR3nt: TGTGCCAGCAGCTTAGGCCAGCGGGCGCCGGGTGGCACAGATACGCAGTATTTT
CDR3aa: CASSLGQRAPGGTDTQYF
abundance: .
d_gene: .
j_gene: TRBJ2-3
v_gene: TRBV13

CDR3nt: TGTGCCAGCAGCTTAGACGGGAGAATGGGTGAAAAACTGTTTTTT
CDR3aa: CASSLDGRMGEKLFF
abundance: .
d_gene: .
j_gene: TRBJ1-4
v_gene: TRBV7-9

CDR3nt: TGTGCCAGCATCGAACAGGGGGCCCTCACCGGCGAGCAGTACTTC
CDR3aa: CASIEQGALTGEQYF
abundance: .
d_gene: TRBD1
j_gene: TRBJ2-7
v_gene: TRBV7-2

CDR3nt: TGTGCCAGCAGCTTAGGAGCTTTCTTT
CDR3aa: CASSLGAFF
abundance: .
d_gene: .
j_gene: TRBJ1-1
v_gene: TRBV5-8

CDR3nt: TGTGCCAGCAGCCCCCCTAGCGGGGGTCCTAATGAAAAACTGTTTTTT
CDR3aa: CASSPPSGGPNEKLFF
abundance: .
d_gene: .
j_gene: TRBJ1-4
v_gene: TRBV3-1/TRBV3-2

CDR3nt: TGTGCCAGCTCACCGCGGACAGGGGGCTCTTACGAGCAGTACTTC
CDR3aa: CASSPRTGGSYEQYF
abundance: .
d_gene: TRBD1
j_gene: TRBJ2-7
v_gene: TRBV18

CDR3nt: TGTGCCAGCAGCTTAGCTATGGGTGAAGCTTTCTTT
CDR3aa: CASSLAMGEAFF
abundance: .
d_gene: .
j_gene: TRBJ1-1
v_gene: TRBV7-9

CDR3nt: TGTGCCAGTAGTATCAGCTTGGGACTTCGCGAGGTAGAGACCCAGTACTTC
CDR3aa: CASSISLGLREVETQYF
abundance: .
d_gene: .
j_gene: TRBJ2-5
v_gene: TRBV19

CDR3nt: TGTGCCAGCAGCTACCAGGTCCAGAATTCACCCCTCCACTTT
CDR3aa: CASSYQVQNSPLHF
abundance: few
d_gene: .
j_gene: TRBJ1-6
v_gene: TRBV7-2

CDR3nt: TGTGCCAGCAGCTGGACAGCGAACACTGAAGCTTTCTTT
CDR3aa: CASSWTANTEAFF
abundance: .
d_gene: .
j_gene: TRBJ1-1
v_gene: TRBV5-6

CDR3nt: TGTGCCAGCAGGGGACAGCAGGGGGGTGATACGCAGTATTTT
CDR3aa: CASRGQQGGDTQYF
abundance: .
d_gene: .
j_gene: TRBJ2-3
v_gene: TRBV28

CDR3nt: TGTGCCAGCAGCCTCCGGACTAGCGGAGGGGGGGATACGCAGTATTTT
CDR3aa: CASSLRTSGGGDTQYF
abundance: .
d_gene: TRBD2
j_gene: TRBJ2-3
v_gene: TRBV3-1/TRBV3-2

CDR3nt: TGTGCCAGCAGCTTAGTTGAGATCCGTGGCAGGGGGTTTTATGGCTACACCTTC
CDR3aa: CASSLVEIRGRGFYGYTF
abundance: .
d_gene: TRBD1
j_gene: TRBJ1-2
v_gene: TRBV7-9

CDR3nt: TGCAGCGTTGAAGATCGGCAGGGGGCGAGCTACACCTTC
CDR3aa: CSVEDRQGASYTF
abundance: .
d_gene: TRBD1
j_gene: TRBJ1-2
v_gene: TRBV29-1

CDR3nt: TGCGCCAGCAGCCAAACTAGCGGGACGCCCGGGGAGACCCAGTACTTC
CDR3aa: CASSQTSGTPGETQYF
abundance: .
d_gene: TRBD2
j_gene: TRBJ2-5
v_gene: TRBV4-3

CDR3nt: TGTGCCAGCTCGCTGACAGAGAACACTGAAGCTTTCTTT
CDR3aa: CASSLTENTEAFF
abundance: .
d_gene: .
j_gene: TRBJ1-1
v_gene: TRBV18

CDR3nt: TGTGCCTGGACGGGGGGCCCAAACACTGAAGCTTTCTTT
CDR3aa: CAWTGGPNTEAFF
abundance: .
d_gene: .
j_gene: TRBJ1-1
v_gene: TRBV30

CDR3nt: TGTGCCAGTGCGAGGACGGAGAGCTCCTACAATGAGCAGTTCTTC
CDR3aa: CASARTESSYNEQFF
abundance: .
d_gene: .
j_gene: TRBJ2-1
v_gene: TRBV19

CDR3nt: TGTGCCATCAGTGATGGCAGTTCTAACTATGGCTACACCTTC
CDR3aa: CAISDGSSNYGYTF
abundance: .
d_gene: .
j_gene: TRBJ1-2
v_gene: TRBV10-3

CDR3nt: TGTGCCAGCAGCTCCGGGACCGAGGAAAAACTGTTTTTT
CDR3aa: CASSSGTEEKLFF
abundance: .
d_gene: .
j_gene: TRBJ1-4
v_gene: TRBV5-4

CDR3nt: TGTGCCAGTAGTGTCCTCACTAGCGGGATCAACAATGAGCAGTTCTTC
CDR3aa: CASSVLTSGINNEQFF
abundance: .
d_gene: TRBD2
j_gene: TRBJ2-1
v_gene: TRBV19

CDR3nt: TGTGCCAGCAGGCCCCTCGACCTCACCTACAATGAGCAGTTCTTC
CDR3aa: CASRPLDLTYNEQFF
abundance: .
d_gene: .
j_gene: TRBJ2-1
v_gene: TRBV6-5

CDR3nt: TGTGCCAGCAGTTCGGTGACAGGGGTCAATTCACCCCTCCACTTT
CDR3aa: CASSSVTGVNSPLHF
abundance: .
d_gene: TRBD1
j_gene: TRBJ1-6
v_gene: TRBV27

CDR3nt: TGTGCCAGCAGCCTCTCTACCCGGATCGTGGATACGCAGTATTTT
CDR3aa: CASSLSTRIVDTQYF
abundance: once
d_gene: .
j_gene: TRBJ2-3
v_gene: TRBV3-1/TRBV3-2

CDR3nt: TGTGCCACCAGTGATGGTTCCACAGATACGCAGTATTTT
CDR3aa: CATSDGSTDTQYF
abundance: .
d_gene: .
j_gene: TRBJ2-3
v_gene: TRBV24-1

CDR3nt: TGTGCCTGGACAGGGGGCGATCCTCGGAGCTACACCTTC
CDR3aa: CAWTGGDPRSYTF
abundance: .
d_gene: TRBD1
j_gene: TRBJ1-2
v_gene: TRBV30

CDR3nt: TGTGCCAGCCAGGAGGGACAGAACACTGAAGCTTTCTTT
CDR3aa: CASQEGQNTEAFF
abundance: .
d_gene: .
j_gene: TRBJ1-1
v_gene: TRBV6-6

CDR3nt: TGTGCCAGCACCCAGGGCAGCAACACTGAAGCTTTCTTT
CDR3aa: CASTQGSNTEAFF
abundance: .
d_gene: .
j_gene: TRBJ1-1
v_gene: TRBV2

CDR3nt: TGTGCCAGCAGTGAGGGAGGGACGAGTGGCTACACCTTC
CDR3aa: CASSEGGTSGYTF
abundance: .
d_gene: .
j_gene: TRBJ1-2
v_gene: TRBV25-1

CDR3nt: TGTGCCAGCAGCTTAGTGCGCAGGGCAGGTCAGCCCCAGCATTTT
CDR3aa: CASSLVRRAGQPQHF
abundance: .
d_gene: .
j_gene: TRBJ1-5
v_gene: TRBV7-4

CDR3nt: TGTGCCAGCAGTTACTCGGGGGCGCGTAATTCACCCCTCCACTTT
CDR3aa: CASSYSGARNSPLHF
abundance: once
d_gene: .
j_gene: TRBJ1-6
v_gene: TRBV6-5

CDR3nt: TGTGCCACCAGGGGCCCTCGGCACTACAATCAGCCCCAGCATTTT
CDR3aa: CATRGPRHYNQPQHF
abundance: .
d_gene: .
j_gene: TRBJ1-5
v_gene: TRBV24-1

CDR3nt: TGTGCCAGCAGCTTAGAGGGCTCACAGTTAAAGACCCAGTACTTC
CDR3aa: CASSLEGSQLKTQYF
abundance: once
d_gene: .
j_gene: TRBJ2-5
v_gene: TRBV7-2

CDR3nt: TGTGCCAGCAGCCAAACCGCTAGCAATCAGCCCCAGCATTTT
CDR3aa: CASSQTASNQPQHF
abundance: .
d_gene: .
j_gene: TRBJ1-5
v_gene: TRBV16

CDR3nt: TGTGCCAGCAGCGTAGGGGTCGTAGAGACCCAGTACTTC
CDR3aa: CASSVGVVETQYF
abundance: .
d_gene: .
j_gene: TRBJ2-5
v_gene: TRBV9

CDR3nt: TGTGCCAGTAGACAGGGGAGGGAGACCCAGTACTTC
CDR3aa: CASRQGRETQYF
abundance: .
d_gene: .
j_gene: TRBJ2-5
v_gene: TRBV19

CDR3nt: TGCGCCAGCAGCTTGGCGGGGGTAGCTAATGAAAAACTGTTTTTT
CDR3aa: CASSLAGVANEKLFF
abundance: .
d_gene: .
j_gene: TRBJ1-4
v_gene: TRBV5-1